The present TCR beta chain was sequenced within a study of blood T cell repertoires in COVID-19. CDR1 and CDR2 from the germline V gene are MNHNY and SVGAGI (reference sequence). V dropped 4 bases and J dropped 1 base, with 14 bases sitting between them. The CDR3 contains 15 residues. Sequencing was performed with immunoSEQ multiplex PCR; in TCRdb, only in-frame clones are kept and a portion is missing. The table shows 60,000 to 75,000 clones, with nearly 90% occurring only once. The source is a woman aged 45-60 years with COVID-19, enrolled during active disease. What was sequenced was peripheral blood. The chain is built from TRBV6-6 and TRBJ2-7; D might be TRBD1 (7 bases). In DNA form, the CDR3 reads TGTGCCAGCAGTTCTCAGGGGGACTTATCCTACGAGCAGTACTTC. Residues: CASSSQGDLSYEQYF.